This T cell receptor (beta chain) comes out of a study of blood T cell repertoires in COVID-19. At the level of the study: COVID-19 samples from acute and convalescent phases originated in the United States, Italy and Spain.

This clone was seen only a few times. Here immunoSEQ multiplex PCR was the method, and the copy in TCRdb shows in-frame clones only, minus some. The sample has about 110,000 clones, 87% seen once; the top ten hold more than 4%. The source of this sequence is a human donor in a cohort sampled during active COVID-19. Source material: peripheral blood.

CDR3 loop: CASAQGGNEQFF. The CDR3 DNA reads TGTGCCAGCGCCCAGGGGGGTAATGAGCAGTTCTTC. The chain has TRBV9 and TRBJ2-1; a possible D gene is TRBD1 (7 bases). The germline V and J ends were trimmed by 7 bases and 7 bases, with 12 bases remaining between them. Germline V lookup: CDR1 SGDLS, CDR2 YYNGEE. The CDR3 is 12 amino acids.